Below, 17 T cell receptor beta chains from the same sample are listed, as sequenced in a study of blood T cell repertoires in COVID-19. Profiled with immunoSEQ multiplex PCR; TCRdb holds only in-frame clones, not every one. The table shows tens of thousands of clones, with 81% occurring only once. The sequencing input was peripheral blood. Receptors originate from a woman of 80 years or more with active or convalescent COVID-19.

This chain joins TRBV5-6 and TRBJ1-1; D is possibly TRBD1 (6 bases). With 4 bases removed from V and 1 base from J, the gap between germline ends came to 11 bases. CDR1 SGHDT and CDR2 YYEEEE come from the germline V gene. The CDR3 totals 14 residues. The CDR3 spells CASSQGTPNTEAFF. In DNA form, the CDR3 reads TGTGCCAGCAGCCAAGGGACACCGAACACTGAAGCTTTCTTT.

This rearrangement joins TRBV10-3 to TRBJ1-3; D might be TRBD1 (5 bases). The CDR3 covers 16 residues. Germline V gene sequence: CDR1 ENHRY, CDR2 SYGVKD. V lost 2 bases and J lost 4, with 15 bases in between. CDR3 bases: TGTGCCATCAGTGAGCCCATGGGGGGTACCGGAAACACCATATATTTT. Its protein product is CAISEPMGGTGNTIYF.

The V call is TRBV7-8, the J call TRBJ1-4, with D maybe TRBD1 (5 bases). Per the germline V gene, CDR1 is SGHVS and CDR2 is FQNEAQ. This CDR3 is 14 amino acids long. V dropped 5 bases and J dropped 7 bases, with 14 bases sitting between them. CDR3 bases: TGTGCCAGCAGCCCCGGGGGGATGGGTGAAAAACTGTTTTTT. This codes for CASSPGGMGEKLFF. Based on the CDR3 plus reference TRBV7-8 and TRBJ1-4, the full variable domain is GAGVSQSPRYKVAKRGQDVALRCDPISGHVSLFWYQQALGQGPEFLTYFQNEAQLDKSGLPSDRFFAERPEGSVSTLKIQRTQQEDSAVYLCASSPGGMGEKLFFGSGTQLSVL.

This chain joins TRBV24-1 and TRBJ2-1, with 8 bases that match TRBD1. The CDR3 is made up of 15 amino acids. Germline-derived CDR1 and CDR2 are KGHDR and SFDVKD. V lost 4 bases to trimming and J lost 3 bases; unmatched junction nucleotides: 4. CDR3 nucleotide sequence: TGTGCCACCAGTGACCCGACAGGGGACTACAATGAGCAGTTCTTC. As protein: CATSDPTGDYNEQFF.

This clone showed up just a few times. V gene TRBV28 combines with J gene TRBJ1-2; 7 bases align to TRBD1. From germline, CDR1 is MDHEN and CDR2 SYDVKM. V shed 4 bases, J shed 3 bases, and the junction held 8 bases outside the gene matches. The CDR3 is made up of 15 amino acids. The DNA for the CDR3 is TGTGCCAGCAGTTACCAGACAGGGTCTGACTATGGCTACACCTTC. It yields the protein CASSYQTGSDYGYTF.

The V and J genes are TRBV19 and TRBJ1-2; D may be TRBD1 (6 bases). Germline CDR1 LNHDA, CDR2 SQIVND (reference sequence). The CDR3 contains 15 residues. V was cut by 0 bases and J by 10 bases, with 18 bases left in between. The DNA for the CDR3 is TGTGCCAGTAGTATAGATCGGTCCTACATGGGGGCCTACACCTTC. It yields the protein CASSIDRSYMGAYTF.

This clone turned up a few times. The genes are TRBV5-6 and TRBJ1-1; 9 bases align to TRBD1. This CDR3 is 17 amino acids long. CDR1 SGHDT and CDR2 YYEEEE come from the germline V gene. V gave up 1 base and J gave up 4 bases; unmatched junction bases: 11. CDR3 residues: CASSLFRTGDIGTEAFF. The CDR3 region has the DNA TGTGCCAGCAGCTTGTTTCGGACAGGGGATATTGGCACTGAAGCTTTCTTT.

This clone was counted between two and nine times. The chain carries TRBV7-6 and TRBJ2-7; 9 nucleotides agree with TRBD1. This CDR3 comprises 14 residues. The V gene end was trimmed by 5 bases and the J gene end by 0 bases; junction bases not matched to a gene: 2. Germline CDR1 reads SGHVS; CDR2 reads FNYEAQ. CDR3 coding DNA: TGTGCCAGCAGCAGGGACAGGGACTCCTACGAGCAGTACTTC. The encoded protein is CASSRDRDSYEQYF.

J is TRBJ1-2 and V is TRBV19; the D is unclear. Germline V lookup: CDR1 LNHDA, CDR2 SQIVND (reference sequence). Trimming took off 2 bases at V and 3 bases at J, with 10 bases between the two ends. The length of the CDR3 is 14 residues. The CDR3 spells CASSIYPEDYGYTF. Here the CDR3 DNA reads TGTGCCAGTAGTATATATCCGGAGGACTATGGCTACACCTTC.

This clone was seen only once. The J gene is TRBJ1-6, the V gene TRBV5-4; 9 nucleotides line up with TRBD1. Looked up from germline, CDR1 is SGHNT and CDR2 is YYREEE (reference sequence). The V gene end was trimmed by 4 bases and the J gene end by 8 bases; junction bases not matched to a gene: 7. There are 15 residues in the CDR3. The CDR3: CASSASTGGDSPLHF. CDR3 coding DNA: TGTGCCAGCAGCGCCTCGACAGGGGGAGATTCACCCCTCCACTTT.

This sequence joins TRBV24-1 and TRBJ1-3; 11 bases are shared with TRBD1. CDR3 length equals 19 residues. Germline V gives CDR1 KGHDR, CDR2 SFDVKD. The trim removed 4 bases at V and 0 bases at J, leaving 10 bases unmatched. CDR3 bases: TGTGCCACCAGTGAAACCGGGACAGGGGGGCCCCGCTCTGGAAACACCATATATTTT. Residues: CATSETGTGGPRSGNTIYF.

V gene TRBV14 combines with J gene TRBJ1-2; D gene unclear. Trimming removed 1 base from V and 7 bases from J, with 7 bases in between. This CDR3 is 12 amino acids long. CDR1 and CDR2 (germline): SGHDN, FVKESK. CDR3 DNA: TGTGCCAGCAGCCAAGGAGTTGGTGGCTACACCTTC. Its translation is CASSQGVGGYTF. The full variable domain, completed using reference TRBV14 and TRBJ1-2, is EAGVTQFPSHSVIEKGQTVTLRCDPISGHDNLYWYRRVMGKEIKFLLHFVKESKQDESGMPNNRFLAERTGGTYSTLKVQPAELEDSGVYFCASSQGVGGYTFGSGTRLTVV.

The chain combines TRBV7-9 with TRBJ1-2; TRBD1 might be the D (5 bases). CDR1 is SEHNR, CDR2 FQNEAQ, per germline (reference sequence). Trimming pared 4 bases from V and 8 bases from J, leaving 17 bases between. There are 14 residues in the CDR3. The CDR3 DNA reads TGTGCCAGCAGCTCGACGACAGTCGGGAGAGGCTACACCTTC. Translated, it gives CASSSTTVGRGYTF. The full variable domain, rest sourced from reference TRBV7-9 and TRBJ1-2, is DTGVSQNPRHKITKRGQNVTFRCDPISEHNRLYWYRQTLGQGPEFLTYFQNEAQLEKSRLLSDRFSAERPKGSFSTLEIQRTEQGDSAMYLCASSSTTVGRGYTFGSGTRLTVV.

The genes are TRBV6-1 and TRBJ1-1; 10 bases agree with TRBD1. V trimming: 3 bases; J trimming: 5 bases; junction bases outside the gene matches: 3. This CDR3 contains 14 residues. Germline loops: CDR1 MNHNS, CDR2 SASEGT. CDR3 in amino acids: CASSEAGQGTEAFF. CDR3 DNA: TGTGCCAGCAGTGAGGCGGGACAGGGGACTGAAGCTTTCTTT.

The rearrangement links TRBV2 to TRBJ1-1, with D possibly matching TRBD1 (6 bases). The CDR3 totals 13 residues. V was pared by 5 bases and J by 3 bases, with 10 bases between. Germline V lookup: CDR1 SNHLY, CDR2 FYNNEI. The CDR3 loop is CASSQYRDTEAFF. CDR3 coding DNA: TGTGCCAGCAGTCAATACAGGGACACTGAAGCTTTCTTT.

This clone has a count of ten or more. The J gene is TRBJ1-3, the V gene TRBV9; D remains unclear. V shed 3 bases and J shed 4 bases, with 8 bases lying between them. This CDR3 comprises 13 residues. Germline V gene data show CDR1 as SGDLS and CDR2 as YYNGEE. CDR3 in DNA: TGTGCCAGCAGCGCTGGGCAGGGAAACACCATATATTTT. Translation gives CASSAGQGNTIYF.

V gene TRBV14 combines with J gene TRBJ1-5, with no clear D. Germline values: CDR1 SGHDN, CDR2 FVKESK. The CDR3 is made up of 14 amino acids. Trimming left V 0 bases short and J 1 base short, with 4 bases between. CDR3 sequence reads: CASSQDSSNQPQHF. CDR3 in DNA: TGTGCCAGCAGCCAAGACTCCAGCAATCAGCCCCAGCATTTT.